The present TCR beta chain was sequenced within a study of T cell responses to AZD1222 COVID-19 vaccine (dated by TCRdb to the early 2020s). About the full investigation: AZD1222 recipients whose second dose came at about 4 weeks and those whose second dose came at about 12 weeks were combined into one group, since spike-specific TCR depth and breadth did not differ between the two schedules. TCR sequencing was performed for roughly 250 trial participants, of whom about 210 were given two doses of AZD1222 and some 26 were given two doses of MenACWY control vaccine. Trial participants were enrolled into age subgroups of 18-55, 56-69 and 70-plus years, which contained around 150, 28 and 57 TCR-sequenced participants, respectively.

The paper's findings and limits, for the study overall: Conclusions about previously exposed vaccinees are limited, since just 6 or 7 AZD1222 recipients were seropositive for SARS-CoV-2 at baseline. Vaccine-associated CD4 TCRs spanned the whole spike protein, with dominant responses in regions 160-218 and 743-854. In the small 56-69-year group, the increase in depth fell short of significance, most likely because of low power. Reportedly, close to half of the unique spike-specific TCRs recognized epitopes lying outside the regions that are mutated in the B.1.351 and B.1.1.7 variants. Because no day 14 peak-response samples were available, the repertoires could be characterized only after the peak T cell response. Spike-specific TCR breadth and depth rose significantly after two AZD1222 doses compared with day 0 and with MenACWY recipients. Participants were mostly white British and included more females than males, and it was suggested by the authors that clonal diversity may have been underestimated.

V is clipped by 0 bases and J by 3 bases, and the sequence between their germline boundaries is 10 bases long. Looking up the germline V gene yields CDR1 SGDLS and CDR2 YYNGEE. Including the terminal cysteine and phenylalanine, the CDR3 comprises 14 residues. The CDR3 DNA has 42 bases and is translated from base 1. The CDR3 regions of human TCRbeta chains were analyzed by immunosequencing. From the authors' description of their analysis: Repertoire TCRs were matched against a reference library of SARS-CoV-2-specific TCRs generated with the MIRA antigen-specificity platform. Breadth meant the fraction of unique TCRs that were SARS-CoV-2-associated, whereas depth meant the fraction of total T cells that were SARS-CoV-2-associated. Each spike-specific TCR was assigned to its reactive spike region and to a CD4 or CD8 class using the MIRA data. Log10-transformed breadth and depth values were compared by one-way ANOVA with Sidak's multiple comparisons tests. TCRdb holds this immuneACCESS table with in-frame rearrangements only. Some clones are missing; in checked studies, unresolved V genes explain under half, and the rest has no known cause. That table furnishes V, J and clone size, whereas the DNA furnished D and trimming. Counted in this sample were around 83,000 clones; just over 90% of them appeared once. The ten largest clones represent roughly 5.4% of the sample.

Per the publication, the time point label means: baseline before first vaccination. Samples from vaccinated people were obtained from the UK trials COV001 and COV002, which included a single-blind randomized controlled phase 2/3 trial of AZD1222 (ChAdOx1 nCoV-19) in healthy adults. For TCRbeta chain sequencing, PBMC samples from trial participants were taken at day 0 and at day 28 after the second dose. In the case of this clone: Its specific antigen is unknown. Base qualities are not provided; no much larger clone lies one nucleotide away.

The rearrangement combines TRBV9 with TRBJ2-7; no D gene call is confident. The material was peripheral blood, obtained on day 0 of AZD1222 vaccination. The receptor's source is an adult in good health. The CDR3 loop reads CASSVGGPGYEQYF. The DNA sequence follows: TGTGCCAGCAGCGTAGGCGGTCCGGGCTACGAGCAGTACTTC.